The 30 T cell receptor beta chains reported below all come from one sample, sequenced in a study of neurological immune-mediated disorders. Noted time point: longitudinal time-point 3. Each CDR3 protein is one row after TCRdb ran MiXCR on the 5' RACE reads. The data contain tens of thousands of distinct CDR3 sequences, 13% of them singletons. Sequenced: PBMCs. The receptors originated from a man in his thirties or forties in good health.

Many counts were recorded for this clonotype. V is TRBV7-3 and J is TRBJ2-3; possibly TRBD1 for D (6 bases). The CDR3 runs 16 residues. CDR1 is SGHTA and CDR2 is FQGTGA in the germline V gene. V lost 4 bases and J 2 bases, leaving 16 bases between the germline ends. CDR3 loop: CASSYHGPGATDTQYF. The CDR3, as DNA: TGTGCCAGCAGCTACCACGGGCCAGGGGCCACAGATACGCAGTATTTT.

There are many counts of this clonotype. The CDR3 sequence: CASSWRLGETQYF. The CDR3, as DNA: TGTGCCAGCAGCTGGCGACTGGGGGAGACCCAGTACTTC. This chain links TRBV7-3 with TRBJ2-5; no definite D call. Germline values: CDR1 SGHTA, CDR2 FQGTGA. The CDR3 contains 13 residues. Trimming removed 4 bases from V and 5 bases from J, with 11 bases in between.

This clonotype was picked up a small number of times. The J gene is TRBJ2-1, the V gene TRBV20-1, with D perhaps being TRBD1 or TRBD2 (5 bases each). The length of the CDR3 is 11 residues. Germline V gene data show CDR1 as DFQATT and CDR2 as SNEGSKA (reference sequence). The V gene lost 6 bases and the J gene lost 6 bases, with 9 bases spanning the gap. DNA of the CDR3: TGCAGTGCGAAGGGGAGCAATGAGCAGTTCTTC. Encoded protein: CSAKGSNEQFF.

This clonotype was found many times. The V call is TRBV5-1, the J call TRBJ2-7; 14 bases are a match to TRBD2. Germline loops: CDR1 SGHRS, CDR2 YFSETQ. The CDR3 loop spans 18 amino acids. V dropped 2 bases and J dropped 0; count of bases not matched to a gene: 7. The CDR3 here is CASSFSTGTSGSSYEQYF. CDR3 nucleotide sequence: TGCGCCAGCAGCTTTAGTACCGGGACTAGCGGGAGCTCCTACGAGCAGTACTTC.

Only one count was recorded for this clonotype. The CDR3 DNA follows: TGTGCCAGCTCACTGGGACAGTGCACCTACGAGCAGTACTTC. Translated: CASSLGQCTYEQYF. The rearrangement uses TRBV18 and TRBJ2-7, with 7 bases that match TRBD1. After removal of 4 bases from V and 2 bases from J, the junction contained 5 bases not matched to a gene. CDR1 is KGHSH and CDR2 is LQKENI in the germline V gene. This CDR3 spans 14 amino acids.

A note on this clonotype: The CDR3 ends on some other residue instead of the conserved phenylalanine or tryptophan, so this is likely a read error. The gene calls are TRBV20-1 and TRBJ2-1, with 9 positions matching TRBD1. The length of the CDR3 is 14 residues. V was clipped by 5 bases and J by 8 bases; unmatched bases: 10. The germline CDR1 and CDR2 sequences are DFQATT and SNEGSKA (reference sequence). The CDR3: CSAAGTGNTDEQFL. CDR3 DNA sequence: TGCAGTGCTGCCGGGACAGGGAATACGGATGAGCAGTTCTTA.

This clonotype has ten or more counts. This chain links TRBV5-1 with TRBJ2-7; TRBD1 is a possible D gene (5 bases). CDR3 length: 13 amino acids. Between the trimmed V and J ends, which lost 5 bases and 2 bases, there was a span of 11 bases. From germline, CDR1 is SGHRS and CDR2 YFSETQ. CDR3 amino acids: CASREGAPYEQYF. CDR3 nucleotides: TGCGCCAGCAGGGAAGGGGCCCCCTACGAGCAGTACTTC.

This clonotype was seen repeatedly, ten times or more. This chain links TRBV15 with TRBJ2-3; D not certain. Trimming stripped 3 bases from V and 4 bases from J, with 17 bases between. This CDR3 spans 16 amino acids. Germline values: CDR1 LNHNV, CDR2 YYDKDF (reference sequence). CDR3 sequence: CATSRGIVDGPDTQYF. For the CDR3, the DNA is TGTGCCACCAGCAGGGGTATCGTAGATGGGCCAGATACGCAGTATTTT.

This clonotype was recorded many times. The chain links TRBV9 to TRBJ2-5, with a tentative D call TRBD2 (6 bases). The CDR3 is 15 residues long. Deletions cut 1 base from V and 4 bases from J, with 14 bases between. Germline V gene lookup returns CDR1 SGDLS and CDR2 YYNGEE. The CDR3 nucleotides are TGTGCCAGCAGCGTACAATCCGGGGAGGCAGAGACCCAGTACTTC. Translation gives CASSVQSGEAETQYF.

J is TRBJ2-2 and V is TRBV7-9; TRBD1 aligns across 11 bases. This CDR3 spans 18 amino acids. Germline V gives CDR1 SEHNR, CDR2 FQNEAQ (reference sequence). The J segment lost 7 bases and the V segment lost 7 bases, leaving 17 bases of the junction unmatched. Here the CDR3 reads CASTSRLWTGGGGGELFF. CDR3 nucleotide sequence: TGTGCCAGCACCTCTCGGCTATGGACAGGGGGCGGTGGCGGGGAGCTGTTTTTT.

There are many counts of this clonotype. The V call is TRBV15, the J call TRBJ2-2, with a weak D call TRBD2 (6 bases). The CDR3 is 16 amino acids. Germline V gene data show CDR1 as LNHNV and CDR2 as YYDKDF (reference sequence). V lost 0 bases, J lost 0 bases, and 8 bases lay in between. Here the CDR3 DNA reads TGTGCCACCAGCAGAGATACGGGAGCGAACACCGGGGAGCTGTTTTTT. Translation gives CATSRDTGANTGELFF. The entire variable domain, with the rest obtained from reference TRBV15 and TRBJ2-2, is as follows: DAMVIQNPRYQVTQFGKPVTLSCSQTLNHNVMYWYQQKSSQAPKLLFHYYDKDFNNEADTPDNFQSRRPNTSFCFLDIRSPGLGDTAMYLCATSRDTGANTGELFFGEGSRLTVL.

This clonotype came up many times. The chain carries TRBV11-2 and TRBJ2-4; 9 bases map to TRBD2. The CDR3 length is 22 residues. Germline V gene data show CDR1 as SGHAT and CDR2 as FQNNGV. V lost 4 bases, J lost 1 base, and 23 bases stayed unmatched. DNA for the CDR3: TGTGCCAGCAGCTCCACCACCGCCGGTGGTAGCGGGAGTTTGGTGGCCAAAAACATTCAGTACTTC. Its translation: CASSSTTAGGSGSLVAKNIQYF. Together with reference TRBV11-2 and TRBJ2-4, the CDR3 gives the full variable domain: EAGVAQSPRYKIIEKRQSVAFWCNPISGHATLYWYQQILGQGPKLLIQFQNNGVVDDSQLPKDRFSAERLKGVDSTLKIQPAKLEDSAVYLCASSSTTAGGSGSLVAKNIQYFGAGTRLSVL.

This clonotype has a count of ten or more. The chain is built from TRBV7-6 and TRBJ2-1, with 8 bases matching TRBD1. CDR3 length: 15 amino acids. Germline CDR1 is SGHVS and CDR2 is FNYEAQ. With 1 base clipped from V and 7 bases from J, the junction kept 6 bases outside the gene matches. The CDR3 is CASSLGQGAGNEQFF. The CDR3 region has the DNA TGTGCCAGCAGCTTAGGGCAGGGGGCTGGTAATGAGCAGTTCTTC.

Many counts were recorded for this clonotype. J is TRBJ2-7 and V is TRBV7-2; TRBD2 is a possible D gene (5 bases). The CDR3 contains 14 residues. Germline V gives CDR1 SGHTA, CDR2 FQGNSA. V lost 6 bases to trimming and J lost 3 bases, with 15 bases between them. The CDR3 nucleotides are TGTGCCAGCAGTCTCGGACTGAACTTCTACGAGCAGTACTTC. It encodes CASSLGLNFYEQYF.

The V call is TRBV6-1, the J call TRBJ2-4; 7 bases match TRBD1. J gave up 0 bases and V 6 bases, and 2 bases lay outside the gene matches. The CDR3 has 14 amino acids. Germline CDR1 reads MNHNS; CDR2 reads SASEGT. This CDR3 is CASRTGLAKNIQYF. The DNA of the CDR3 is TGTGCCAGCAGGACAGGGTTAGCCAAAAACATTCAGTACTTC.

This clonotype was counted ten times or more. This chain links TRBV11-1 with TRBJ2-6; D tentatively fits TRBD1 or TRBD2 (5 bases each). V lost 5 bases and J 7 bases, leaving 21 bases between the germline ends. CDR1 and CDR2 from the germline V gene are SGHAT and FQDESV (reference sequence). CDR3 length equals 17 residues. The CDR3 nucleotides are TGTGCCAGCAGCCTGCGGGCGGTGACAGTGCAAGCCAACGTCCTGACTTTC. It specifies CASSLRAVTVQANVLTF.

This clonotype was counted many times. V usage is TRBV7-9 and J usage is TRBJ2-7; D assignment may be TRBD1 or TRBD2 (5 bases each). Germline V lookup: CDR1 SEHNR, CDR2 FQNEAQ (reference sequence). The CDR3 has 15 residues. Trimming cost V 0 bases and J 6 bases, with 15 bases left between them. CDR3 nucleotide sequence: TGTGCCAGCAGCTTAGCGGGACCGCGTACCACCGAGCAGTACTTC. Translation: CASSLAGPRTTEQYF.

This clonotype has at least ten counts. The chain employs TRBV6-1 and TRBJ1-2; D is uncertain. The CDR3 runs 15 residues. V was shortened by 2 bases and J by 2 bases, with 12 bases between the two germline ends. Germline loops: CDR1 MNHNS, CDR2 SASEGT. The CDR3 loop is CASSESNSYNYGYTF. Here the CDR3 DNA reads TGTGCCAGCAGTGAATCCAACAGCTACAACTATGGCTACACCTTC.

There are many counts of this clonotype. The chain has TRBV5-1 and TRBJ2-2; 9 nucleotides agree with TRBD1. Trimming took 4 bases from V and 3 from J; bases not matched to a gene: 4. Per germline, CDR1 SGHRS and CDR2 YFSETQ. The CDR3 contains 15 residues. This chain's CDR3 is CASSLTGGDTGELFF. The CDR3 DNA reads TGCGCCAGCAGCCTGACAGGGGGGGACACCGGGGAGCTGTTTTTT.

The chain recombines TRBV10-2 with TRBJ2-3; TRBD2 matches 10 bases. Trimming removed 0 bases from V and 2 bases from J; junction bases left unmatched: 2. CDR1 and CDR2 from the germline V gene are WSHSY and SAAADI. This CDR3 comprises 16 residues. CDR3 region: CASSESGLANTDTQYF. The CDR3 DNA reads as TGCGCCAGCAGTGAGTCGGGACTAGCGAACACAGATACGCAGTATTTT.

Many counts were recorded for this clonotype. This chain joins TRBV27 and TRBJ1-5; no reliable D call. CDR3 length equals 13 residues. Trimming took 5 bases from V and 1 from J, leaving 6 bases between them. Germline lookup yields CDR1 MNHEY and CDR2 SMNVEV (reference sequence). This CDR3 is CASSAWSNQPQHF. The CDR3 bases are TGTGCCAGCAGTGCGTGGAGCAATCAGCCCCAGCATTTT.

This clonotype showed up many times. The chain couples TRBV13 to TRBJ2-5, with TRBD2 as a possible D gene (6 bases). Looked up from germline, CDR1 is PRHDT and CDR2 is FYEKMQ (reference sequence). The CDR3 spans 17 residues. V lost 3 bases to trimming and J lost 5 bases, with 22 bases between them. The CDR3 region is CASSLGDVADKGETQYF. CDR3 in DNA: TGTGCCAGCAGCTTGGGTGATGTAGCGGACAAGGGGGAGACCCAGTACTTC. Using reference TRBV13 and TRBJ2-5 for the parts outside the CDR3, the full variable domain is AAGVIQSPRHLIKEKRETATLKCYPIPRHDTVYWYQQGPGQDPQFLISFYEKMQSDKGSIPDRFSAQQFSDYHSELNMSSLELGDSALYFCASSLGDVADKGETQYFGPGTRLLVL.

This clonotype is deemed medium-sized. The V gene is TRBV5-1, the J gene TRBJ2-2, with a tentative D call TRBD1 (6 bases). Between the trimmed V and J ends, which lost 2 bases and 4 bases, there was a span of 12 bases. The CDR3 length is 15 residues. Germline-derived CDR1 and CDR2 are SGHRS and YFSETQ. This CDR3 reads CASSLTQGPTGELFF. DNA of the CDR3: TGCGCCAGCAGCTTAACGCAGGGGCCCACCGGGGAGCTGTTTTTT. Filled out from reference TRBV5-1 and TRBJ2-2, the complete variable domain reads KAGVTQTPRYLIKTRGQQVTLSCSPISGHRSVSWYQQTPGQGLQFLFEYFSETQRNKGNFPGRFSGRQFSNSRSEMNVSTLELGDSALYLCASSLTQGPTGELFFGEGSRLTVL.

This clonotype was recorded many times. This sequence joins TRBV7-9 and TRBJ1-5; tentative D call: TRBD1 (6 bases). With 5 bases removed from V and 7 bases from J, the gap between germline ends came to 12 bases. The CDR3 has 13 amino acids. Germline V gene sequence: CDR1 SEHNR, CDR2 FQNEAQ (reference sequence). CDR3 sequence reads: CASSPQGNQPQHF. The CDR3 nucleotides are TGTGCCAGCAGCCCCCAGGGGAACCAGCCCCAGCATTTT. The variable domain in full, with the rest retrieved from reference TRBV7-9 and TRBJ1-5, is DTGVSQNPRHKITKRGQNVTFRCDPISEHNRLYWYRQTLGQGPEFLTYFQNEAQLEKSRLLSDRFSAERPKGSFSTLEIQRTEQGDSAMYLCASSPQGNQPQHFGDGTRLSIL.

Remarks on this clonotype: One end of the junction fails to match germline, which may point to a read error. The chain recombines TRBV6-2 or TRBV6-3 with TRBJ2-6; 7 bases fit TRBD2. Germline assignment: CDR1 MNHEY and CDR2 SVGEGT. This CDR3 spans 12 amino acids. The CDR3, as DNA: TGTGCCACCCGGGGAGGGGACAACGTCCTGACTTTC. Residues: CATRGGDNVLTF.

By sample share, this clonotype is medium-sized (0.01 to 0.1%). This CDR3 is CASSLSGAGELFF. The CDR3 coding sequence is TGTGCCAGCAGTTTATCGGGGGCCGGGGAGCTGTTTTTT. This chain links TRBV12-3 or TRBV12-4 with TRBJ2-2, with a possible D match to TRBD2 (6 bases). This CDR3 spans 13 amino acids. The germline V and J ends were trimmed by 2 bases and 6 bases, with 7 bases remaining between them.

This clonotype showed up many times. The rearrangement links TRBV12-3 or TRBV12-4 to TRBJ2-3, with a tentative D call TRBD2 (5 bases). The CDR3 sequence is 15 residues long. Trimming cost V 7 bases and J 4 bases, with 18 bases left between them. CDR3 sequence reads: CASTPGVSESDTQYF. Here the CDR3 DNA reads TGTGCCAGCACCCCCGGGGTTAGCGAATCAGATACGCAGTATTTT.

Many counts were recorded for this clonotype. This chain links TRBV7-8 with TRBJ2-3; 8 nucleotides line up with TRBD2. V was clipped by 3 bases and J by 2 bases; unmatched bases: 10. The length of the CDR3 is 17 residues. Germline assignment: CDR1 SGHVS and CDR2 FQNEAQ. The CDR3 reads CASSLGRSGGHTDTQYF. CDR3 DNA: TGTGCCAGCAGCTTGGGGAGGAGCGGGGGCCACACAGATACGCAGTATTTT.

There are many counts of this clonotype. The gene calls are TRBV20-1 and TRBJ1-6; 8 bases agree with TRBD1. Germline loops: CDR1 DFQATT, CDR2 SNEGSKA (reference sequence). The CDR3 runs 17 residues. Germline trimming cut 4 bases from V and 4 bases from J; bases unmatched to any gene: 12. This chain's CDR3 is CSAKNPGQDFYNSPLHF. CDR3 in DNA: TGCAGTGCTAAAAATCCGGGACAGGACTTTTATAATTCACCCCTCCACTTT.

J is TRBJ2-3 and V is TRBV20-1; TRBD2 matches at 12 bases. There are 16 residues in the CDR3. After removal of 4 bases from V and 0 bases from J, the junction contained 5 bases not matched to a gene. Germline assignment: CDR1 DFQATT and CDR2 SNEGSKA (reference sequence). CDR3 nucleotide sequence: TGCAGTGCTACCGGACTAGCGGGAAGAAGCACAGATACGCAGTATTTT. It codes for CSATGLAGRSTDTQYF.